The 23 T cell receptor beta chains given below trace back to one sample, sequenced in a study of blood T cell repertoires in COVID-19 (dated by TCRdb to about 2020). Library preparation was by the immunoSEQ multiplex PCR assay. This is the immuneACCESS table as TCRdb keeps it, with only in-frame sequences that have V and J called. A part of the clones is gone; compared with another copy, unresolved V genes explain less than half, and the rest is unexplained. For this sample the table gives roughly 140,000 clones, of which approximately 80% were detected only once. The ten largest clones add up to around two fifths of the sample. Sequencing used peripheral blood. These receptors all stem from a human donor in a cohort sampled during active COVID-19.

This clone was counted a single time. This rearrangement joins TRBV18 to TRBJ1-3; 10 bases are shared with TRBD1. CDR3 size: 16 residues. In germline, CDR1 is KGHSH, CDR2 LQKENI. V lost 6 bases to trimming and J lost 5 bases; unmatched junction nucleotides: 10. CDR3 sequence: CASSQLPGQGRNTIYF. DNA for the CDR3: TGTGCCAGCTCTCAACTACCGGGACAGGGGCGAAACACCATATATTTT.

This chain joins TRBV7-9 and TRBJ2-1; TRBD2 might be the D (7 bases). Germline CDR1 SEHNR, CDR2 FQNEAQ (reference sequence). The CDR3 runs to 16 residues. Trimming cost V 7 bases and J 2 bases, with 18 bases left between them. CDR3 DNA: TGTGCCAGCACCCCAAGGGGGGGGGCCGCCTACAATGAGCAGTTCTTC. Protein sequence: CASTPRGGAAYNEQFF.

This clone was seen more than once but under ten times. The rearrangement joins TRBV6-6 to TRBJ2-1; perhaps TRBD2 as D (7 bases). Per the germline V gene, CDR1 is MNHNY and CDR2 is SVGAGI (reference sequence). CDR3 length: 13 residues. V lost 7 bases to trimming and J lost 5 bases, with 12 bases between them. The CDR3 loop reads CASKRGANNEQFF. The CDR3 nucleotides read TGTGCCAGCAAACGGGGGGCGAACAATGAGCAGTTCTTC.

DNA for the CDR3: TGTGCCAGCTCACCGCAAGGGGGAATAGGCGAGCAGTACTTC. Translation: CASSPQGGIGEQYF. The chain is built from TRBV18 and TRBJ2-7, with a weak D call TRBD1 (6 bases). The CDR3 extends over 14 amino acids. Trimming cost V 3 bases and J 6 bases, with 15 bases left between them. Germline CDR1 and CDR2: KGHSH and LQKENI.

The chain recombines TRBV5-6 with TRBJ1-5; a weak D match, TRBD1 (6 bases). V lost 4 bases and J lost 0, with 17 bases in between. The V gene's germline CDR1 is SGHDT and CDR2 YYEEEE. The CDR3 is 17 residues long. Written as DNA, the CDR3 is TGTGCCAGCAGCCCATGGACAGAAACCTATAGCAATCAGCCCCAGCATTTT. Its translation is CASSPWTETYSNQPQHF.

The rearrangement links TRBV28 to TRBJ2-2, with TRBD1 as a possible D gene (6 bases). V was trimmed by 5 bases and J by 6 bases, leaving 13 bases between them. The CDR3 runs to 14 residues. Germline V gene sequence: CDR1 MDHEN, CDR2 SYDVKM. The CDR3 sequence: CASSHSRGSGELFF. Here the CDR3 DNA reads TGTGCCAGCAGTCATTCAAGGGGGTCCGGGGAGCTGTTTTTT.

The J gene is TRBJ1-2, the V gene TRBV11-3; D may be TRBD1 (6 bases). Germline CDR1 SGHNT, CDR2 YENEEA. V lost 0 bases and J 5 bases, leaving 16 bases between the germline ends. CDR3 length: 16 amino acids. CDR3 loop: CASSLDQVRGGYGYTF. DNA of the CDR3: TGTGCCAGCAGCTTAGATCAGGTCAGGGGTGGGTATGGCTACACCTTC.

This clone was picked up one time. This rearrangement joins TRBV9 to TRBJ1-4; no firm D call. CDR1 is SGDLS and CDR2 is YYNGEE in the germline V gene. V lost 0 bases and J 8 bases, leaving 20 bases between the germline ends. The CDR3 extends over 17 amino acids. The CDR3 loop reads CASSVGVLGPVGEKLFF. The CDR3 nucleotides are TGTGCCAGCAGCGTAGGGGTACTAGGGCCCGTTGGGGAAAAACTGTTTTTT.

This chain links TRBV5-1 with TRBJ1-4; D perhaps matches TRBD1 (5 bases). Trimming removed 1 base at V and 8 bases at J, with 12 bases between. The CDR3 extends over 14 amino acids. The germline gives CDR1 SGHRS, CDR2 YFSETQ. The CDR3 region is CASSLIGVGEKLFF. CDR3 bases: TGCGCCAGCAGCTTGATAGGGGTCGGGGAAAAACTGTTTTTT.

The rearrangement joins TRBV5-1 to TRBJ2-7; 12 bases map to TRBD1. This CDR3 spans 17 amino acids. The germline gives CDR1 SGHRS, CDR2 YFSETQ. The V segment lost 1 base and the J segment 6 bases; nucleotides outside the gene matches: 11. CDR3 sequence reads: CASSLSRGTGGASEQYF. In DNA form, the CDR3 reads TGCGCCAGCAGCTTGTCCAGAGGGACAGGGGGCGCGTCCGAGCAGTACTTC.

This chain joins TRBV10-3 and TRBJ1-2; TRBD1 agrees at 9 bases. This CDR3 is 15 amino acids long. Trimming removed 6 bases from V and 4 bases from J; junction bases left unmatched: 9. CDR1 and CDR2 (germline): ENHRY, SYGVKD. DNA of the CDR3: TGTGCCATCAGCCACGGGACAGGGAGGACCTATGGCTACACCTTC. It translates to CAISHGTGRTYGYTF.

The chain couples TRBV15 to TRBJ1-4, with D perhaps matching TRBD1 (5 bases). The CDR3 covers 14 residues. V dropped 1 base and J dropped 6 bases, with 9 bases sitting between them. CDR1 LNHNV and CDR2 YYDKDF come from the germline V gene (reference sequence). DNA of the CDR3: TGTGCCACCAGCAGAGGAGGGACTTATGAAAAACTGTTTTTT. It yields the protein CATSRGGTYEKLFF. The full variable domain, with the rest looked up from reference TRBV15 and TRBJ1-4, is DAMVIQNPRYQVTQFGKPVTLSCSQTLNHNVMYWYQQKSSQAPKLLFHYYDKDFNNEADTPDNFQSRRPNTSFCFLDIRSPGLGDTAMYLCATSRGGTYEKLFFGSGTQLSVL.

This clone was seen just once. The chain joins TRBV6-5 to TRBJ1-2, with 7 nucleotides matching TRBD1. The CDR3 has 12 residues. Per germline, CDR1 MNHEY and CDR2 SVGAGI. The ends lost 5 bases at V and 6 bases at J; junction bases unmatched: 3. The CDR3 is CASSQTGDGYTF. The CDR3 DNA sequence: TGTGCCAGCAGTCAAACAGGGGATGGCTACACCTTC.

This CDR3 reads CASSTYTGGAGETQYF. CDR3 bases: TGTGCCAGCAGTACCTACACAGGGGGCGCGGGAGAGACCCAGTACTTC. The chain joins TRBV6-2 or TRBV6-3 to TRBJ2-5, with TRBD1 identical over 9 bases. CDR3 length: 16 residues. The germline V gene encodes CDR1 MNHEY and CDR2 SVGEGT. V gave up 5 bases and J gave up 4 bases; unmatched junction bases: 11.

The rearrangement links TRBV9 to TRBJ2-3, with TRBD2 matching 10 bases. With 4 bases clipped from V and 2 bases from J, the junction kept 10 bases outside the gene matches. The CDR3 is made up of 17 amino acids. In germline, CDR1 is SGDLS, CDR2 YYNGEE. The CDR3 loop is CASSRGSTSGLTDTQYF. Written as DNA, the CDR3 is TGTGCCAGCAGCCGAGGTTCGACTAGCGGGCTCACAGATACGCAGTATTTT.

The CDR3 spells CASSLGTSGGNEQFF. The CDR3, as DNA: TGTGCCAGCAGCTTGGGGACTAGCGGGGGAAATGAGCAGTTCTTC. This sequence joins TRBV11-1 and TRBJ2-1; 14 nucleotides agree with TRBD2. This CDR3 contains 15 residues. Germline values: CDR1 SGHAT, CDR2 FQDESV (reference sequence). V was pared by 3 bases and J by 7 bases, with 2 bases of the junction left unmatched. Full variable domain (rest looked up from reference TRBV11-1 and TRBJ2-1): EAEVAQSPRYKITEKSQAVAFWCDPISGHATLYWYRQILGQGPELLVQFQDESVVDDSQLPKDRFSAERLKGVDSTLKIQPAELGDSAMYLCASSLGTSGGNEQFFGPGTRLTVL.

V and J are TRBV30 and TRBJ1-2; D is perhaps TRBD1 (6 bases). CDR3 length: 13 residues. Germline V gene sequence: CDR1 GTSNPN, CDR2 SVGIG (reference sequence). The ends were cut back, 4 bases at V and 6 bases at J, with 15 bases in the middle. In DNA form, the CDR3 reads TGTGCCTGGACAATTGCACAGGGAAATGGCTACACCTTC. Translated, it gives CAWTIAQGNGYTF.

V usage is TRBV10-3 and J usage is TRBJ1-2; 9 bases match TRBD1. The CDR3 is 15 amino acids. The junction had 9 bases not matched to a gene; V was cut back by 8 bases and J by 2 bases. CDR1 and CDR2 from the germline V gene are ENHRY and SYGVKD. The CDR3 DNA reads as TGTGCCATCGATCGGACAGGGGATTCAAACTATGGCTACACCTTC. Protein sequence: CAIDRTGDSNYGYTF.

V gene TRBV3-1 (or the pseudogene TRBV3-2) combines with J gene TRBJ2-1; D uncertain. The V end was cut by 5 bases, the J end by 6 bases, with 5 bases between. The CDR3 covers 11 residues. CDR1 and CDR2 (germline): LGHDT, YNNKEL (reference sequence). Here the CDR3 reads CASSASNEQFF. The CDR3 DNA sequence: TGTGCCAGCAGCGCGAGCAATGAGCAGTTCTTC.

This chain uses TRBV7-2 with TRBJ2-3; 9 bases are a match to TRBD1. CDR1 and CDR2 (germline): SGHTA, FQGNSA. The CDR3 consists of 17 residues. After removal of 4 bases from V and 6 bases from J, the junction contained 14 bases not matched to a gene. The CDR3 nucleotides are TGTGCCAGCAGCTCAGCTCCGACGGGACAGGGTGCGGATACGCAGTATTTT. Protein: CASSSAPTGQGADTQYF.

The rearrangement uses TRBV6-2 or TRBV6-3 and TRBJ2-7, with a possible D match to TRBD1 (6 bases). The CDR3 covers 12 residues. The germline CDR1 and CDR2 sequences are MNHEY and SVGEGT. Trimming took off 4 bases at V and 11 bases at J, with 15 bases between the two ends. The CDR3 DNA reads TGTGCCAGCAGTTTGGACAGTTTATTGGAGTACTTC. This translates into CASSLDSLLEYF.

The V and J genes are TRBV7-8 and TRBJ1-1, with TRBD1 matching over 8 bases. Unmatched junction bases numbered 8, after V lost 8 bases and J lost 6 bases. In germline, CDR1 is SGHVS, CDR2 FQNEAQ. The CDR3 length is 13 residues. The CDR3 sequence is CASFGRGLAEAFF. CDR3 bases: TGTGCCAGCTTCGGCAGGGGGCTGGCTGAAGCTTTCTTT.

The V and J genes are TRBV12-5 and TRBJ1-5, with 12 bases aligning to TRBD1. The CDR3 totals 15 residues. Germline V gene lookup returns CDR1 LGHNT and CDR2 FRNRAP. Germline trimming cut 4 bases from V and 6 bases from J; bases unmatched to any gene: 4. The DNA of the CDR3 is TGTGCTAGTGGTTCGGGGACAGGGGGCACTCAGCCCCAGCATTTT. This encodes CASGSGTGGTQPQHF.